This T cell receptor beta chain was obtained from a study of identifying expanded T cells in peripheral blood. Trimming cost V 2 bases and J 3 bases, with 12 bases left between them. The length of the CDR3 is 15 residues. The germline gives CDR1 SGHNT, CDR2 YYREEE (reference sequence). This clone was counted a few times. The data were produced by immunoSEQ multiplex PCR, yet TCRdb's version contains in-frame clones alone and is incomplete. The repertoire has tens of thousands of clones, 88% of them found once; the top ten carry 4.5% to 7%. The V gene is TRBV5-4, the J gene TRBJ2-1, with TRBD1 as a possible D gene (7 bases). The source of this sequence is a person aged 18 to 75 in good health. The sequenced material came from blood. In DNA form, the CDR3 reads TGTGCCAGCAGCTTATGGCAGGGGGGCTACAATGAGCAGTTCTTC. As protein: CASSLWQGGYNEQFF.